This T cell receptor (beta chain) is drawn from a study of immune characterization of retroperitoneal liposarcoma. Turning to this clonotype: This CDR3 fails to terminate in the conserved phenylalanine or tryptophan, so it likely reflects a read error. It is unclear where the CDR3 begins or ends on the DNA, so no DNA is shown, and the CDR3 is as TCRdb lists it.

The CDR3 adds up to 9 amino acids, both ends counted. Germline CDR1 ENHRY, CDR2 SYGVKD. TCRdb ran MiXCR on the PCR reads and lists one entry per CDR3 protein. Of roughly 10,000 distinct CDR3 sequences in the sample, roughly 53% are singletons; the top ten hold about 10%. The chain recombines TRBV10-3 with TRBJ2-1. The TCR comes from a female donor with retroperitoneal liposarcoma. The sequenced sample consisted of tumor tissue. CDR3 region: CALSWDVRC.